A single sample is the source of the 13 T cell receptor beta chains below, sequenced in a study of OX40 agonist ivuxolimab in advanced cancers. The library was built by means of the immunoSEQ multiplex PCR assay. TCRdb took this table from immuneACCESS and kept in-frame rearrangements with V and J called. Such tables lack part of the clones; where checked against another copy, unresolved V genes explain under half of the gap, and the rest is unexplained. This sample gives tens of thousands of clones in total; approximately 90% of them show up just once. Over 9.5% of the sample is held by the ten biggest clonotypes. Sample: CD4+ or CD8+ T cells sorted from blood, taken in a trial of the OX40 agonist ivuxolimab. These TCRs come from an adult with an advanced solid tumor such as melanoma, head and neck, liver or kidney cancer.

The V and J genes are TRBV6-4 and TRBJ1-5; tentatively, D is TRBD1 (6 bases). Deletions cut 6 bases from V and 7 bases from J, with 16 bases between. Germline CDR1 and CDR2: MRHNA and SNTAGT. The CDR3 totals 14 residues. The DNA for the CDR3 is TGTGCCAGCAGCTTATGGGGGCACGGACAGCCCCAGCATTTT. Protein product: CASSLWGHGQPQHF.

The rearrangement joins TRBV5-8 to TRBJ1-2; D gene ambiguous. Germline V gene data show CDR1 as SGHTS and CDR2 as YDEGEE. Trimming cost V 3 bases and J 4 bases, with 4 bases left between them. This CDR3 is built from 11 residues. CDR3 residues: CASSYGYGYTF. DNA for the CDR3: TGTGCCAGCAGCTATGGCTATGGCTACACCTTC. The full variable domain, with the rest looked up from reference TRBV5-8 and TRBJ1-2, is EAGVTQSPTHLIKTRGQQATLRCSPISGHTSVYWYQQALGLGLQFLLWYDEGEERNRGNFPPRFSGRQFPNYSSELNVNALELEDSALYLCASSYGYGYTFGSGTRLTVV.

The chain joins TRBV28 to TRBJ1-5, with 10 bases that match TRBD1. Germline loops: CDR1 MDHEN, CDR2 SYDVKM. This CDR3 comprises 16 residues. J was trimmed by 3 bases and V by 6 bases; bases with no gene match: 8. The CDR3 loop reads CASRWTGTGVNQPQHF. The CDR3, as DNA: TGTGCCAGCAGATGGACCGGGACAGGGGTCAATCAGCCCCAGCATTTT.

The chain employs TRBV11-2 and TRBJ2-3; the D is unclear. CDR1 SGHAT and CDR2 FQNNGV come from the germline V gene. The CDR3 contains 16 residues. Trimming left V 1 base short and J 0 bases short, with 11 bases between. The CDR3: CASSLATTLSTDTQYF. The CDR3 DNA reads TGTGCCAGCAGCTTAGCGACCACCCTAAGCACAGATACGCAGTATTTT.

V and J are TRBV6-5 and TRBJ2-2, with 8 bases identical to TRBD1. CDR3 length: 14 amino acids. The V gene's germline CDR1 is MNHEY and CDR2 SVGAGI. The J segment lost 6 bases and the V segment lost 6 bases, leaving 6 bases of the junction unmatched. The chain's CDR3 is CASRGQGVPGELFF. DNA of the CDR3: TGTGCCAGCAGAGGACAGGGAGTACCCGGGGAGCTGTTTTTT.

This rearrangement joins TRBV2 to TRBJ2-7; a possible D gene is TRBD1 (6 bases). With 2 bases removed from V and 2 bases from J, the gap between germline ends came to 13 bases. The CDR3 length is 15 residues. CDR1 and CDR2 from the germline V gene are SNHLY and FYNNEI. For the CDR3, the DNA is TGTGCCAGCAGTGAATGGGACAAAAGTACCTACGAGCAGTACTTC. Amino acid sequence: CASSEWDKSTYEQYF.

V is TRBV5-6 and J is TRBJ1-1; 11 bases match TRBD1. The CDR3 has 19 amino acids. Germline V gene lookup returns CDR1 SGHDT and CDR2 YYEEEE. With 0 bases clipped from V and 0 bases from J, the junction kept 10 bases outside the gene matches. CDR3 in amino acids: CASSLAAGTGGLLNTEAFF. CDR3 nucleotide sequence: TGTGCCAGCAGCTTGGCTGCGGGGACAGGGGGATTATTGAACACTGAAGCTTTCTTT.

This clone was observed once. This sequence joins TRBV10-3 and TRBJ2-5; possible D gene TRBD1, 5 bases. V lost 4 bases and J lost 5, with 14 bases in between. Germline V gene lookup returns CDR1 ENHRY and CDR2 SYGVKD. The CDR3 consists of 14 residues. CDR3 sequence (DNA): TGTGCCATCAGTGTTAAGGGGCATGGGGAGACCCAGTACTTC. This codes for CAISVKGHGETQYF.

Here the CDR3 DNA reads TGCGCCAGCAGCCAACCCGGACAGGCCAACAATGAGCAGTTCTTC. Amino acid sequence: CASSQPGQANNEQFF. This rearrangement joins TRBV4-1 to TRBJ2-1; 7 nucleotides agree with TRBD1. The CDR3 loop spans 15 amino acids. J gave up 5 bases and V 2 bases, and 6 bases lay outside the gene matches. The V gene's germline CDR1 is MGHRA and CDR2 YSYEKL.

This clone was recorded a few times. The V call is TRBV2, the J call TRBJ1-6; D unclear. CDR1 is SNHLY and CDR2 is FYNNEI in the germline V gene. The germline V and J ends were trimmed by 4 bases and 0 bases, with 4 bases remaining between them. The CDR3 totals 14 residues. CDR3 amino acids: CASSGSSYNSPLHF. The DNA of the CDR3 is TGTGCCAGCAGTGGGAGCTCCTATAATTCACCCCTCCACTTT.

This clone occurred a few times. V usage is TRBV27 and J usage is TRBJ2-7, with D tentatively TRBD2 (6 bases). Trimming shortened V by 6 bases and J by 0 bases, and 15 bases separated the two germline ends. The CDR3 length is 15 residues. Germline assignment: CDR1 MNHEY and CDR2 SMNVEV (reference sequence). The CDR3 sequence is CASSLTSRYSYEQYF. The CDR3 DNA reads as TGTGCCAGCAGCCTAACTAGCAGATACTCCTACGAGCAGTACTTC.

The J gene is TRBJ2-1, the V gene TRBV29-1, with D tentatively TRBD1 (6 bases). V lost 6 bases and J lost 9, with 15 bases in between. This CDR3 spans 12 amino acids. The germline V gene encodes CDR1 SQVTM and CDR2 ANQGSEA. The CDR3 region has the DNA TGCAGCGTGGCAACAGGGCTGGGTGAGCAGTTCTTC. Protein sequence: CSVATGLGEQFF.

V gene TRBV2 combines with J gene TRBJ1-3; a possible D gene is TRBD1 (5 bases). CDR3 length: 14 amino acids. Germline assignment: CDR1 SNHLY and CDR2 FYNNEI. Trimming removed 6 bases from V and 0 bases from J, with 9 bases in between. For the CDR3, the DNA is TGTGCCAGCAGGGCAGGGTACTCTGGAAACACCATATATTTT. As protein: CASRAGYSGNTIYF.